This TCR beta chain came from a study of T cells in Graves' hyperthyroidism and ophthalmopathy. Whole-study results and caveats: A model of 13 V-J pairs discriminated ophthalmopathy from stable hyperthyroidism.

This clonotype was counted ten times or more. Its antigen is not identified. Diagnostic assessment was based on clinical symptoms, serum thyroxine and TRAb, thyroid ultrasound and orbital computed tomography. Amplification targeted TCR beta CDR3 regions from RNA transcripts. The TCR CDR3 was amplified in a first-round RT-PCR using the HTBI primer set. TCRdb re-derived calls from the multiplex PCR reads in MiXCR, one entry per CDR3 protein. The data contain 700,000 or so distinct CDR3 sequences, 15% to 20% of them singletons. Germline V CDR1 and CDR2: MNHEY, SMNVEV (reference sequence). The J segment lost 5 bases and the V segment lost 5 bases, leaving 5 bases of the junction unmatched. The CDR3 loop spans 13 amino acids.

The sequenced sample consisted of blood. The receptor was isolated from a man younger than 30 with Graves' hyperthyroidism. The chain has TRBV27 and TRBJ1-1; 7 nucleotides agree with TRBD1. CDR3 residues: CASSDRVWTEAFF. CDR3 DNA sequence: TGTGCCAGCAGTGACAGGGTTTGGACTGAAGCTTTCTTT.